A single sample is the source of the 22 T cell receptor beta chains below, sequenced in a study of shared T cell receptors in the human thymus. Sequencing was performed with immunoSEQ multiplex PCR; in TCRdb, only in-frame clones are kept and a portion is missing. The sample lists hundreds of thousands of clones, around 87% occurring once. This sample also belongs to another study, concerning human thymus T cells.

The specimen sequenced was thymocytes. The receptors stem from a boy under two years old with a congenital heart defect.

This chain connects TRBV5-1 to TRBJ2-4; D perhaps matches TRBD2 (5 bases). The germline V gene encodes CDR1 SGHRS and CDR2 YFSETQ. V lost 0 bases, J lost 0 bases, and 13 bases lay in between. This CDR3 is 17 amino acids long. The CDR3 sequence is CASSLVGGPVAKNIQYF. CDR3 sequence (DNA): TGCGCCAGCAGCTTGGTAGGAGGACCCGTAGCCAAAAACATTCAGTACTTC.

The CDR3 here is CASSPDGVDEQYF. CDR3 in DNA: TGTGCCAGCAGCCCCGATGGAGTGGACGAGCAGTACTTC. The chain recombines TRBV5-4 with TRBJ2-7; no definite D call. The CDR3 runs to 13 residues. Germline lookup yields CDR1 SGHNT and CDR2 YYREEE (reference sequence). V lost 4 bases and J lost 5, with 13 bases in between.

The chain links TRBV5-4 to TRBJ2-5, with a possible D match to TRBD1 (6 bases). Trimming removed 4 bases at V and 7 bases at J, with 20 bases between. CDR1 and CDR2 from the germline V gene are SGHNT and YYREEE (reference sequence). CDR3 length: 15 residues. The DNA of the CDR3 is TGTGCCAGCAGCCCCAACAAAGACAGGACGGGGACCCAGTACTTC. Its translation: CASSPNKDRTGTQYF.

The rearrangement joins TRBV5-6 to TRBJ2-7; TRBD1 agrees at 7 bases. Germline CDR1 SGHDT, CDR2 YYEEEE. V lost 4 bases and J lost 1; bases outside the gene matches: 11. The CDR3 contains 16 residues. The CDR3 spells CASSLGTAQTSYEQYF. The CDR3 coding sequence is TGTGCCAGCAGCCTAGGGACAGCCCAAACTTCCTACGAGCAGTACTTC.

V gene TRBV6-4 combines with J gene TRBJ2-2, with TRBD1 identical over 7 bases. Trimming cost V 4 bases and J 8 bases; bases outside gene matches: 10. CDR1 MRHNA and CDR2 SNTAGT come from the germline V gene. This CDR3 region has 15 residues. CDR3 DNA: TGTGCCAGCAGTGCCAAGACAGGGATGTGGGGGGAGCTGTTTTTT. Its protein product is CASSAKTGMWGELFF.

The gene calls are TRBV6-5 and TRBJ2-7, with TRBD1 matching over 7 bases. Per the germline V gene, CDR1 is MNHEY and CDR2 is SVGAGI. V shed 7 bases, J shed 3 bases, and the junction held 12 bases outside the gene matches. The CDR3 loop spans 15 amino acids. CDR3 in DNA: TGTGCCAGCAACCCCACAGGGGAGATAGGCTACGAGCAGTACTTC. It codes for CASNPTGEIGYEQYF.

The V call is TRBV7-9, the J call TRBJ2-5; TRBD2 matches 9 bases. The junction had 7 bases not matched to a gene; V was cut back by 4 bases and J by 1 base. From germline, CDR1 is SEHNR and CDR2 FQNEAQ (reference sequence). The CDR3 covers 16 residues. The CDR3 sequence is CASSSELAGTQETQYF. The DNA of the CDR3 is TGTGCCAGCAGCTCTGAACTAGCGGGCACCCAAGAGACCCAGTACTTC. The variable domain in full, with the rest retrieved from reference TRBV7-9 and TRBJ2-5, is DTGVSQNPRHKITKRGQNVTFRCDPISEHNRLYWYRQTLGQGPEFLTYFQNEAQLEKSRLLSDRFSAERPKGSFSTLEIQRTEQGDSAMYLCASSSELAGTQETQYFGPGTRLLVL.

There are a few counts of this clone. This chain connects TRBV4-1 to TRBJ1-1; TRBD1 matches at 11 bases. V lost 3 bases, J lost 3 bases, and 12 bases stayed unmatched. The germline V gene has CDR1 MGHRA and CDR2 YSYEKL. The CDR3 is made up of 18 amino acids. The CDR3 DNA follows: TGCGCCAGCAGCCATGAATGTAGGGACAGGGGGTCGGACACTGAAGCTTTCTTT. Its translation is CASSHECRDRGSDTEAFF.

In this sample, this clone turned up once. V is TRBV27 and J is TRBJ2-1, with 8 bases that match TRBD2. This CDR3 has 15 amino acids. Trimming removed 5 bases from V and 4 bases from J; junction bases left unmatched: 7. In germline, CDR1 is MNHEY, CDR2 SMNVEV (reference sequence). This CDR3 is CASSPPQREYNEQFF. The CDR3 DNA reads TGTGCCAGCAGTCCTCCCCAGCGGGAGTACAATGAGCAGTTCTTC.

The chain employs TRBV15 and TRBJ2-5; 10 bases fit TRBD1. The CDR3 is 18 residues long. V shed 1 base and J 3 bases; nucleotides not matched to a gene: 11. CDR1 is LNHNV and CDR2 is YYDKDF in the germline V gene (reference sequence). CDR3 loop: CATSRGLTRDRGKETQYF. In nucleotides, the CDR3 is TGTGCCACCAGCAGAGGGCTTACTCGGGACAGGGGAAAAGAGACCCAGTACTTC. Full variable domain (rest looked up from reference TRBV15 and TRBJ2-5): DAMVIQNPRYQVTQFGKPVTLSCSQTLNHNVMYWYQQKSSQAPKLLFHYYDKDFNNEADTPDNFQSRRPNTSFCFLDIRSPGLGDTAMYLCATSRGLTRDRGKETQYFGPGTRLLVL.

The V call is TRBV4-3, the J call TRBJ2-2; 8 bases fit TRBD2. The CDR3 is made up of 18 amino acids. Germline V lookup: CDR1 LGHNA, CDR2 YSLEER. V lost 2 bases, J lost 6 bases, and 14 bases stayed unmatched. CDR3 sequence (DNA): TGCGCCAGCAGCCAAATTCCCCGTCGGAGCGGGAGATCCGGGGAGCTGTTTTTT. Its protein is CASSQIPRRSGRSGELFF.

V gene TRBV28 combines with J gene TRBJ1-4; D is uncertain. Germline V gene lookup returns CDR1 MDHEN and CDR2 SYDVKM. V was trimmed by 2 bases and J by 0 bases, leaving 10 bases between them. The CDR3 sequence is 16 residues long. CDR3 region: CASSLTPDATNEKLFF. The CDR3 DNA is TGTGCCAGCAGTTTAACCCCAGATGCAACTAATGAAAAACTGTTTTTT.

The chain carries TRBV6-5 and TRBJ2-3, with D possibly being TRBD1 (6 bases). CDR3 length equals 16 residues. V was trimmed by 2 bases and J by 2 bases, leaving 14 bases between them. Germline V lookup: CDR1 MNHEY, CDR2 SVGAGI. The chain's CDR3 is CASSYKDSLSTDTQYF. The CDR3 DNA is TGTGCCAGCAGTTACAAGGACAGCCTTTCCACAGATACGCAGTATTTT.

CDR3 amino acids: CASSALGTSGRTDTQYF. The CDR3 nucleotides are TGTGCCAGCAGCGCACTCGGGACTAGCGGGAGGACAGATACGCAGTATTTT. The rearrangement joins TRBV6-4 to TRBJ2-3; the match to TRBD2 covers 15 bases. Losses at the gene ends were 6 bases for V and 3 bases for J; bases not matched to a gene: 7. CDR1 and CDR2 from the germline V gene are MRHNA and SNTAGT. The CDR3 has 17 residues.

The count of this clone is one. The chain uses TRBV10-3 and TRBJ2-7; possibly TRBD1 for D (5 bases). CDR3 size: 16 residues. V lost 3 bases and J lost 3, with 18 bases in between. Per the germline V gene, CDR1 is ENHRY and CDR2 is SYGVKD. The DNA for the CDR3 is TGTGCCATCAGTGACCTAGACAGCACCAAATTCTACGAGCAGTACTTC. Translation: CAISDLDSTKFYEQYF.

The chain is built from TRBV28 and TRBJ2-1, with D perhaps TRBD2 (6 bases). Germline V gives CDR1 MDHEN, CDR2 SYDVKM. V was cut by 2 bases and J by 5 bases, with 7 bases left in between. CDR3 length equals 13 residues. The CDR3: CASSLAGHNEQFF. CDR3 bases: TGTGCCAGCAGTTTAGCGGGACACAATGAGCAGTTCTTC.

DNA for the CDR3: TGTGCCAGCAGTGAACAGGGCGCATCGGCGGTTAATCAGCCCCAGCATTTT. The encoded protein is CASSEQGASAVNQPQHF. The chain couples TRBV2 to TRBJ1-5, with D tentatively TRBD1 (5 bases). This CDR3 has 17 amino acids. Germline V gives CDR1 SNHLY, CDR2 FYNNEI. Trimming stripped 2 bases from V and 4 bases from J, with 18 bases between.

The chain employs TRBV6-1 and TRBJ1-5; 10 bases fit TRBD1. The CDR3 consists of 17 residues. Per the germline V gene, CDR1 is MNHNS and CDR2 is SASEGT. J was trimmed by 0 bases and V by 2 bases; bases with no gene match: 4. For the CDR3, the DNA is TGTGCCAGCAGTGAATTGGGGACAGGGGATAGCAATCAGCCCCAGCATTTT. It encodes CASSELGTGDSNQPQHF.

The chain is built from TRBV4-2 and TRBJ1-2, with D perhaps TRBD1 (5 bases). The germline V gene encodes CDR1 LGHNA and CDR2 YNFKEQ. Between the trimmed V and J ends, which lost 0 bases and 4 bases, there was a span of 12 bases. The length of the CDR3 is 15 residues. The CDR3 DNA is TGTGCCAGCAGCCAAGATAGGGCAGGGCGCTATGGCTACACCTTC. Its protein product is CASSQDRAGRYGYTF.

The rearrangement joins TRBV27 to TRBJ2-7; D might be TRBD1 (6 bases). This CDR3 spans 15 amino acids. The germline V gene has CDR1 MNHEY and CDR2 SMNVEV (reference sequence). Trimming cost V 6 bases and J 5 bases, with 20 bases left between them. The CDR3 sequence: CASREEETGLHEQYF. CDR3 bases: TGTGCCAGCAGGGAGGAAGAGACAGGCCTGCACGAGCAGTACTTC.

The rearrangement joins TRBV19 to TRBJ2-3; D is possibly TRBD2 (6 bases). Trimming took off 5 bases at V and 6 bases at J, with 12 bases between the two ends. Germline CDR1 is LNHDA and CDR2 is SQIVND (reference sequence). There are 13 residues in the CDR3. Written as DNA, the CDR3 is TGTGCCAGTAGTCACCGACTAGATGATACGCAGTATTTT. Translating gives CASSHRLDDTQYF.

This clone was detected only a few times. This chain uses TRBV2 with TRBJ1-2, with D possibly being TRBD1 (6 bases). CDR1 and CDR2 (germline): SNHLY, FYNNEI. The CDR3 is made up of 13 amino acids. The ends were cut back, 11 bases at V and 4 bases at J, with 17 bases in the middle. In nucleotides, the CDR3 is TGTGCCTCAAGACAGGCTATTACCTATGGCTACACCTTC. This translates into CASRQAITYGYTF.